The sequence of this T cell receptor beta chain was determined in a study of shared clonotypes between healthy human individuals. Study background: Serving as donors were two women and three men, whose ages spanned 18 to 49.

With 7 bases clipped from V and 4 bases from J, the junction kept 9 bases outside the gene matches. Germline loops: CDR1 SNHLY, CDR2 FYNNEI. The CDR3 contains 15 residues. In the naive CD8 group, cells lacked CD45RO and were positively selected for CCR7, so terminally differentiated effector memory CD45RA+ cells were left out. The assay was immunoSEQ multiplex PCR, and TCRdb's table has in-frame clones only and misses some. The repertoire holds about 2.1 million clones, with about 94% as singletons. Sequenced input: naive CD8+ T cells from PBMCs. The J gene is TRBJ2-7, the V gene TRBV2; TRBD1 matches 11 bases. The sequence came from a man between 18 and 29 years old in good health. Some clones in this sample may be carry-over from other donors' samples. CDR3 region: CASNSRTGGSYEQYF. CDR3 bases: TGTGCCAGCAACAGCCGGACAGGGGGCTCGTACGAGCAGTACTTC.